This TCR beta chain was profiled in a study of CD8 T cells in ankylosing spondylitis. Findings of the study overall: Certain motif variants had earlier been reported in reactive arthritis synovial fluid and blood. Blood from ankylosing spondylitis patients appeared to carry a characteristic roughly eight-variant TCR beta motif. CD8+ cells made up the disease-linked clones, which were relatively rare in peripheral blood.

This clonotype was counted at least ten times. The antigen remains undetermined. MiXCR, run by TCRdb on the 5' RACE reads, gives a single entry per CDR3 protein. Altogether more than 400,000 distinct CDR3 sequences are present, under 5.5% being singletons, with the ten largest covering around 3.5%. The CDR3 is 15 residues long. In germline, CDR1 is DFQATT, CDR2 SNEGSKA (reference sequence). V lost 5 bases to trimming and J lost 2 bases, with 16 bases between them. The V gene is TRBV20-1, the J gene TRBJ1-5; TRBD1 is a possible D gene (5 bases). This sequence was found in a male donor with ankylosing spondylitis. The material sequenced was blood, either unsorted or a sorted T cell fraction (not recorded which). The CDR3 nucleotides read TGCAGTGCTTCCCTAGACAGCGTCGGCAATCAGCCCCAGCATTTT. Residues: CSASLDSVGNQPQHF.